These 4 T cell receptor beta chains share one sample of origin, sequenced in a study of blood T cell repertoires in COVID-19 (dated by TCRdb to 2020 to 2021). The library was prepared using the immunoSEQ multiplex PCR assay. The table was pulled from immuneACCESS by TCRdb, which kept in-frame rearrangements only. Such tables lose some clones; where checked, under half of the loss comes from unresolved V genes, and the rest has no known cause. This sample gives 140,000 to 150,000 clones in total; around 90% of them show up just once. In total, the top ten clones hold approximately 1.8% of the sample. Sequenced material: peripheral blood. Every receptor here comes from a man aged 65 to 85 with acute or convalescent COVID-19.

The chain employs TRBV27 and TRBJ2-5; TRBD1 matches 11 bases. Trimming cost V 6 bases and J 5 bases; bases outside gene matches: 14. There are 17 residues in the CDR3. The germline CDR1 and CDR2 sequences are MNHEY and SMNVEV (reference sequence). CDR3 coding DNA: TGTGCCAGCAGAGGACAGGGGGCCGGGACTAGGAGGGAGACCCAGTACTTC. Its translation is CASRGQGAGTRRETQYF.

Only one count was recorded for this clone. The chain recombines TRBV19 with TRBJ2-3, with TRBD2 matching 7 bases. The V gene's germline CDR1 is LNHDA and CDR2 SQIVND (reference sequence). This CDR3 has 14 residues. The ends lost 5 bases at V and 1 base at J; junction bases unmatched: 3. The CDR3 loop reads CASSSTSGTDTQYF. The DNA for the CDR3 is TGTGCCAGTAGTTCTACTAGCGGCACAGATACGCAGTATTTT.

This clone came up a few times. This chain links TRBV5-1 with TRBJ1-2; D is possibly TRBD1 (5 bases). Germline CDR1 reads SGHRS; CDR2 reads YFSETQ. V was trimmed by 5 bases and J by 8 bases, leaving 13 bases between them. CDR3 length equals 12 residues. The CDR3 nucleotides read TGCGCCAGCAGTTCAGGGAAAAGAGGCTACACCTTC. Translated: CASSSGKRGYTF.

The gene calls are TRBV28 and TRBJ2-7, with D possibly being TRBD2 (7 bases). The germline V and J ends were trimmed by 3 bases and 3 bases, with 18 bases remaining between them. Germline loops: CDR1 MDHEN, CDR2 SYDVKM. CDR3 length equals 16 residues. The CDR3 bases are TGTGCCAGCAGTTTCAGGGGCGGGAGCCTTTACTACGAGCAGTACTTC. Protein: CASSFRGGSLYYEQYF.